Each of the 31 T cell receptor beta chains below was sequenced from the same sample in a study of T cells expressing NK-cell markers. TCRdb re-called the 5' RACE reads, yielding one record per CDR3 amino acid sequence without DNA. The sample has hundreds of thousands of distinct CDR3 sequences, and its top ten clones hold approximately 4%. Sequenced: blood T cells: a sorted CD56 or NKG2C T cell subset, CD4+ or CD8+ T cells, or bulk PBMC T cells (not recorded which). The source of these receptors is a young man in good health.

The rearrangement uses TRBV9 and TRBJ1-2; TCRdb proposes TRBD1, but this gene call is untestable without DNA. CDR3 length equals 18 residues. CDR1 and CDR2 (germline): SGDLS, YYNGEE. The CDR3 loop reads CASSVGWGAGTQKYGYTF.

The chain has TRBV6-2 or TRBV6-3 and TRBJ1-2. Germline values: CDR1 MNHEY, CDR2 SVGEGT. This CDR3 has 15 residues. The CDR3 is CASSPTRTELYGYTF.

The CDR3 sequence is CASSRDRERFGYTF. V usage is TRBV7-2 and J usage is TRBJ1-2; as DNA is missing, the TRBD1 call by TCRdb cannot be tested. The CDR3 covers 14 residues. Germline V gene lookup returns CDR1 SGHTA and CDR2 FQGNSA.

This rearrangement joins TRBV12-3 or TRBV12-4 to TRBJ1-4; TCRdb picks TRBD1, but there is no DNA to check that call. The CDR3 has 13 amino acids. The CDR3 loop is CASSLGSGLKLFF.

CDR3 sequence reads: CASSKGTSGQETQYF. The chain uses TRBV7-3 and TRBJ2-5; TCRdb indicates TRBD2, and absent DNA this call remains unverified. The CDR3 sequence is 15 residues long. Germline lookup yields CDR1 SGHTA and CDR2 FQGTGA.

The chain carries TRBV3-1 and TRBJ2-1; there is no DNA to check the TCRdb D call of TRBD1. Looked up from germline, CDR1 is LGHDT and CDR2 is YNNKEL (reference sequence). The CDR3 totals 13 residues. The CDR3 region is CASSATGSLEEFF.

The chain combines TRBV20-1 with TRBJ2-6; with no DNA, the TCRdb D assignment of TRBD2 cannot be verified. Germline V gene data show CDR1 as DFQATT and CDR2 as SNEGSKA (reference sequence). The CDR3 consists of 17 residues. The CDR3 here is CSALTAGLNSGANVLTF.

The CDR3 sequence is CATSRDLEEQFF. The chain is built from TRBV15 and TRBJ2-1. Germline CDR1 and CDR2: LNHNV and YYDKDF (reference sequence). The CDR3 is 12 amino acids.

The V gene is TRBV29-1, the J gene TRBJ1-1. The CDR3 spans 11 residues. Germline assignment: CDR1 SQVTM and CDR2 ANQGSEA. The CDR3: CSVGFGTEAFF. The full variable domain, its missing parts supplied by reference TRBV29-1 and TRBJ1-1, is SAVISQKPSRDICQRGTSLTIQCQVDSQVTMMFWYRQQPGQSLTLIATANQGSEATYESGFVIDKFPISRPNLTFSTLTVSNMSPEDSSIYLCSVGFGTEAFFGQGTRLTVV.

The chain links TRBV5-4 to TRBJ2-2; with no DNA, the TCRdb D assignment of TRBD2 cannot be verified. The CDR3 is made up of 19 amino acids. Germline lookup yields CDR1 SGHNT and CDR2 YYREEE (reference sequence). CDR3 sequence reads: CASSLGPGTSGRLRRELFF.

CDR3 region: CSAQSGLGGGYTF. This chain links TRBV20-1 with TRBJ1-2; the D gene TCRdb calls, TRBD1, cannot be checked with no DNA. The CDR3 length is 13 residues. Germline CDR1 and CDR2: DFQATT and SNEGSKA (reference sequence).

The J gene is TRBJ2-1, the V gene TRBV19; TCRdb outputs TRBD2, but without DNA this stays unchecked. The CDR3 has 17 residues. In germline, CDR1 is LNHDA, CDR2 SQIVND (reference sequence). This CDR3 is CASRATSGRAGYNEQFF. The variable domain in full, with the rest retrieved from reference TRBV19 and TRBJ2-1, is DGGITQSPKYLFRKEGQNVTLSCEQNLNHDAMYWYRQDPGQGLRLIYYSQIVNDFQKGDIAEGYSVSREKKESFPLTVTSAQKNPTAFYLCASRATSGRAGYNEQFFGPGTRLTVL.

V usage is TRBV6-5 and J usage is TRBJ2-2; TCRdb's D call of TRBD1 is untestable without DNA. The length of the CDR3 is 15 residues. Germline V gene sequence: CDR1 MNHEY, CDR2 SVGAGI. CDR3 region: CASSSLGQNTGELFF.

CDR3: CASSLVWTARGSYEQYF. The V gene is TRBV5-5, the J gene TRBJ2-7; TCRdb's D call, TRBD1, is unchecked because there is no DNA. Germline CDR1 reads SGHKS; CDR2 reads YYEKEE (reference sequence). This CDR3 has 17 amino acids. The full variable domain, in which reference TRBV5-5 and TRBJ2-7 provide the parts outside the CDR3, is DAGVTQSPTHLIKTRGQQVTLRCSPISGHKSVSWYQQVLGQGPQFIFQYYEKEERGRGNFPDRFSARQFPNYSSELNVNALLLGDSALYLCASSLVWTARGSYEQYFGPGTRLTVT.

This chain uses TRBV12-3 or TRBV12-4 with TRBJ1-2. The CDR3 is 14 amino acids. The CDR3 here is CASSGDSNGYGYTF.

The CDR3 spells CSAYRTPLYEQYF. This chain links TRBV20-1 with TRBJ2-7; TCRdb's assignment of TRBD1 cannot be checked, as there is no DNA. CDR3 length equals 13 residues. The germline gives CDR1 DFQATT, CDR2 SNEGSKA (reference sequence).

The rearrangement links TRBV4-1 to TRBJ1-4; TCRdb indicates TRBD1, and absent DNA this call remains unverified. The germline CDR1 and CDR2 sequences are MGHRA and YSYEKL. The CDR3 length is 16 residues. CDR3 residues: CASSQDPGATNEKLFF.

The CDR3 is CSAVRGVGTETQYF. This chain links TRBV20-1 with TRBJ2-5; TCRdb names TRBD1, which stays unverified in the absence of DNA. Per the germline V gene, CDR1 is DFQATT and CDR2 is SNEGSKA (reference sequence). The length of the CDR3 is 14 residues.

V is TRBV5-1 and J is TRBJ2-1; the D call from TCRdb, TRBD2, cannot be confirmed without DNA. Germline assignment: CDR1 SGHRS and CDR2 YFSETQ. The CDR3 length is 16 residues. The CDR3 loop is CASSLSRDSSYNEQFF.

The chain recombines TRBV25-1 with TRBJ1-2; the D call of TRBD1 rests on TCRdb alone, since no DNA is present to check it. The CDR3 contains 15 residues. Germline assignment: CDR1 MGHDK and CDR2 SYGVNS. This CDR3 is CASSDRQGLSEGYTF.

J is TRBJ2-1 and V is TRBV29-1. Germline CDR1 and CDR2: SQVTM and ANQGSEA. The CDR3 is 11 residues long. CDR3 amino acids: CSVLEGLGQFF.

The J gene is TRBJ1-5, the V gene TRBV19. Germline V gene sequence: CDR1 LNHDA, CDR2 SQIVND (reference sequence). The CDR3 is made up of 15 amino acids. CDR3 protein: CASSIGSTINQPQHF.

The chain combines TRBV5-1 with TRBJ2-4; TCRdb reports TRBD1, a call that lacks DNA to check it against. Looked up from germline, CDR1 is SGHRS and CDR2 is YFSETQ. This CDR3 is built from 16 residues. The CDR3 protein is CASSLRTGVAKNIQYF.

This chain uses TRBV24-1 with TRBJ2-1; the TCRdb D gene call, TRBD2, has no DNA to confirm it. The CDR3 has 18 amino acids. The germline V gene encodes CDR1 KGHDR and CDR2 SFDVKD. CDR3 loop: CATSRDSPGTSGNNEQFF.

CDR3 protein: CASSPRTSGRVSDTQYF. The chain couples TRBV28 to TRBJ2-3; TCRdb's D call, TRBD2, is unchecked because there is no DNA. The CDR3 has 17 amino acids. Germline CDR1 reads MDHEN; CDR2 reads SYDVKM.

V and J are TRBV20-1 and TRBJ2-1; TCRdb lists TRBD1, though no DNA is available to test this call. The CDR3 sequence is 17 residues long. The germline CDR1 and CDR2 sequences are DFQATT and SNEGSKA (reference sequence). This CDR3 is CSARPGGRASSYNEQFF.

The rearrangement links TRBV12-3 or TRBV12-4 to TRBJ2-1; TCRdb returns TRBD2, unconfirmable since there is no DNA. CDR3 size: 13 residues. The CDR3: CASSLGVAGVSFF.

This chain joins TRBV20-1 and TRBJ2-5; as DNA is missing, the TRBD1 call by TCRdb cannot be tested. Germline lookup yields CDR1 DFQATT and CDR2 SNEGSKA (reference sequence). This CDR3 is 16 amino acids long. CDR3 residues: CSARVIRDTQQETQYF.

The chain carries TRBV12-3 or TRBV12-4 and TRBJ2-3. CDR3 length equals 13 residues. CDR3 residues: CASSLGWADTQYF.

V gene TRBV12-3 or TRBV12-4 combines with J gene TRBJ2-1; TCRdb reports TRBD2, a call that lacks DNA to check it against. This CDR3 spans 15 amino acids. The CDR3 reads CASSPRGGAVNEQFF.

The J gene is TRBJ2-2, the V gene TRBV7-9. CDR1 SEHNR and CDR2 FQNEAQ come from the germline V gene (reference sequence). The CDR3 runs 15 residues. CDR3 protein: CASSFRVDKSGELFF.